A selection of T cell receptor beta chains follows, all from one sample in a study of blood T cell repertoires in COVID-19. The table came from immunoSEQ multiplex PCR; TCRdb's copy has only in-frame clones and leaves some out. The sample lists around 450,000 clones, 70% to 90% occurring once. Specimen: PBMCs or T cells enriched from blood (not recorded which). The receptors shown here come from a woman aged 18 to 35 with acute COVID-19. Both conserved end residues are part of each CDR3. A D gene is named only where the DNA matches it firmly. Clone size is not always given. Where it is, it says once, few, many or a class for expanded clones.

abundance,j_gene,d_gene,v_gene,CDR3nt,CDR3aa
.,TRBJ2-3,TRBD2,TRBV12-5,TGTGCTAGTGGTCTCGCGGGGGAAGATACGCAGTATTTT,CASGLAGEDTQYF
.,TRBJ1-3,TRBD1,TRBV6-5,TGTGCCAGCAGGACCAACAGGGGGCCTGGAAACACCATATATTTT,CASRTNRGPGNTIYF
.,TRBJ2-3,.,TRBV5-1,TGCGCCAGCAGCCCACTTAGAGGCGATACGCAGTATTTT,CASSPLRGDTQYF
.,TRBJ1-5,.,TRBV9,TGTGCCAGCAGCGACGAAGGAGAGCTGAATCAGCCCCAGCATTTT,CASSDEGELNQPQHF
.,TRBJ1-5,TRBD1,TRBV7-9,TGTGCCAGCAGCTTGGGACAGGGCAATCAGCCCCAGCATTTT,CASSLGQGNQPQHF
.,TRBJ2-5,.,TRBV18,TGTGCCAGCTCACCATATAGCGGCAACTTACAAGAGACCCAGTACTTC,CASSPYSGNLQETQYF
.,TRBJ2-3,TRBD2,TRBV20-1,TGCAGTGCTAGTGGGACTAGCGGGTACACAGATACGCAGTATTTT,CSASGTSGYTDTQYF
.,TRBJ2-5,TRBD2,TRBV6-5,TGTGCCAGCAGTTACGGGGGACTAGCTCGGGAGACCCAGTACTTC,CASSYGGLARETQYF
.,TRBJ2-7,.,TRBV11-2,TGTGCCAGCAGCTTTGGTAGCCACGAGCAGTACTTC,CASSFGSHEQYF
.,TRBJ1-2,TRBD1,TRBV7-2,TGTGCCAGCAGAGCGGACAGGACAACAACCTATGGCTACACCTTC,CASRADRTTTYGYTF
few,TRBJ1-1,.,TRBV30,TGTGCCTGGAGTGTACTGTCGCTAGGGGACACTGAAGCTTTCTTT,CAWSVLSLGDTEAFF
.,TRBJ1-5,TRBD1,TRBV19,TGTGCCACCGCGACAGGGTTGAGGGGTCAGCCCCAGCATTTT,CATATGLRGQPQHF
.,TRBJ1-6,.,TRBV5-6,TGTGCCAGCAGCAGCGAGAGACAGCCTTATAATTCACCCCTCCACTTT,CASSSERQPYNSPLHF
.,TRBJ1-5,.,TRBV2,TGTGCCAGGAGGGTCTCACCCAATCAGCCCCAGCATTTT,CARRVSPNQPQHF
.,TRBJ2-5,TRBD1,TRBV7-2,TGTGCCAGCAGCGAGCAGGGGGCTTGGGAGACCCAGTACTTC,CASSEQGAWETQYF
.,TRBJ1-2,.,TRBV14,TGTGCCAGCAGCCAAGATCCAGGCAGGGTAGGGGCCGCTAACTATGGCTACACCTTC,CASSQDPGRVGAANYGYTF
.,TRBJ1-2,.,TRBV9,TGTGCCAGCAGCGGCGTCGGGGGGGGCTCTGAGGGCTACACCTTC,CASSGVGGGSEGYTF
.,TRBJ2-1,TRBD2,TRBV11-2,TGTGCCAGCAGCTTTCTTCCATACGGCGGGGGTATCTACAATGAGCAGTTCTTC,CASSFLPYGGGIYNEQFF
.,TRBJ1-1,.,TRBV5-1,TGCGCCAGCAGCTCGCGGGGGAAGAACACTGAAGCTTTCTTT,CASSSRGKNTEAFF
.,TRBJ2-1,TRBD1,TRBV6-1,TGTGCCAGCAGTGAAGTTGGCTCCTACAGGGGCAATGAGCAGTTCTTC,CASSEVGSYRGNEQFF
.,TRBJ1-5,.,TRBV19,TGTGCCAGTTGTGGGAGCCAAACTAGCAATCAGCCCCAGCATTTT,CASCGSQTSNQPQHF
.,TRBJ2-1,TRBD2,TRBV9,TGTGCCAGCAGCGTAGAAGGAGCGAGCGGGAGAAATACGGAGCAGTTCTTC,CASSVEGASGRNTEQFF
few,TRBJ2-7,.,TRBV6-5,TGTGCCAGCAGTTCCGCTGCACACCTCTCCTACGAGCAGTACTTC,CASSSAAHLSYEQYF
.,TRBJ2-1,TRBD2,TRBV5-1,TGCGCCAGCAGCCGTGGGGGGGATACATACAATGAGCAGTTCTTC,CASSRGGDTYNEQFF